The source of this T cell receptor beta chain is a study of cytomegalovirus exposure and HLA in healthy donors (dated by TCRdb to 2015 to 2018). Context from the whole study: An earlier analysis of approximately 590 of the donors reported more than 250 Gb of sequence data and about 100 million unique TCR beta sequences from 150 million to 200 million T cells. An early release covering just under 650 HLA-typed donors comprised roughly 300 gigabases of sequencing data and around 86 million unique TCR sequences. Of the approximately 370 genotyped donors, more than 75% were placed in the genetic ancestry cluster associated with self-reported Caucasian donors. The study aimed to test whether cataloging public T cell receptors could reveal signatures of past pathogen exposure. Using immunosequencing, the study profiled T cell repertoires from fewer than 850 subjects and related those repertoires to cytomegalovirus serostatus. A separate validation cohort of approximately 120 different subjects was used in addition to the roughly 700-subject first cohort. To predict cytomegalovirus infection status, the study combined high-throughput TCR immunosequencing, statistical association of individual TCRs with disease status, and machine learning. To study patterns of TCR occurrence, a later analysis re-analyzed previously published TCR beta repertoires from 500 to 850 donors and added high-resolution HLA genotyping. Rather than using new phenotypic data, the later analysis identified candidate immune exposures from TCR beta sequences and from how often those sequences occurred across donors. In an earlier analysis of over 550 of the donors, high-throughput TCR beta sequencing was used to judge whether each TCR beta V gene segment behaved as functional or pseudogenic. Donor age, sex, ethnicity and CMV serostatus were compiled together with the repertoire data. In a later genetic analysis, genome-wide SNP genotypes for about three fifths of the roughly 670 donors were used, and that subset was treated as a discovery cohort. All discovery cohort repertoires had been generated using a single sequencing platform. Both class I and class II loci were covered by HLA typing, at four-digit resolution. Typing coverage varied by locus: roughly 620-630 donors for A, B, C, DRB1 and DQB1; 500 to 550 for DQA1; approximately 610 for DPA1; roughly 470 for DPB1. Roughly five DR-DQ haplotypes were treated as single units for association and clustering because of strong linkage in the cohort. On average, about 240,000 unique TCR beta nucleotide sequences were sequenced per donor among 398 genotyped donors of the cohort, with about 17% of those sequences being non-productive.

The cohort consisted of 650 to 700 healthy bone marrow donors. Cohort members were all nominally healthy when sampled, although unrecorded immune exposures were likely present. The donor tested CMV seronegative and was one of the 352 seronegative cohort members. Each donor provided a peripheral blood sample, and peripheral blood mononuclear cells were used for TCR beta sequencing. The Qiagen DNeasy Blood Extraction Kit was used to extract genomic DNA from the blood cell samples. The study at large found these results: A further reported finding was that TCR beta sequences accurately predicted the HLA-A and HLA-B alleles for most subjects in the first cohort. Because HLA typing was unavailable for some donors at each locus, only the typed subset was used in association tests. CMV serostatus was the only immune exposure information available for the cohort. In the study, approximately 160 TCR beta chains were listed as associated with cytomegalovirus. Assigning TCR associations to individual alleles was difficult when HLA alleles, especially DR and DQ, strongly co-occurred. The cohort was sequenced for TCR beta chains only, and without alpha or paired-chain data the features that could be detected were limited. The authors suggested that the approach could potentially be generalized to other disease states and immunological phenotypes. The sequencing pipeline was judged likely to have produced a cluster of highly shared sequence variants as a technical artifact. Fewer than 20 rarely observed V segments, including chromosome 9 orphons, were excluded from the earlier analysis of almost 600 of the donors because counts were too low. An association between a missense DCLRE1C variant and V-gene and J-gene trimming of TCR beta chains was found in a later genetic analysis and replicated in an independent cohort. In vitro tests confirmed that three of the cytomegalovirus-associated TCR beta chains recognize cytomegalovirus antigens. In an earlier analysis of roughly 500 of the donors, most TCR beta V segments appeared in productive rearrangements about 90% or about 30% of the time, broadly matching IMGT annotations. At a false discovery rate of 0.05, a later analysis linked 16,951 TCR beta sequences to specific HLA alleles. Linkage disequilibrium might explain the correlated functional status among segregating V segments, but an unknown experimental factor could not be excluded. A later analysis found that TCR association rates varied across HLA loci, with DRB1 alleles showing the most associated TCRs and HLA-C alleles the fewest. In a later analysis, most CMV-associated TCR beta chains were found to appear HLA-restricted, with HLA associations seemingly driven largely by CMV exposure. While some public TCRs were present in many individuals, most TCR sequences turned up only very rarely across donors. In a later analysis, HLA-associated TCR beta chains were found to be more clonally expanded and to have lower generation probabilities than equally common non-associated chains. The presence/absence analyses assumed that sequencing depth was roughly uniform across donors, and that assumption may not be true. According to a later analysis, parvovirus B19, influenza, CMV and Epstein-Barr virus appeared linked to several top co-occurrence clusters. The classifier was reported to diagnose cytomegalovirus status with high specificity and sensitivity in both the original and validation cohorts. Compared with the approximately 670-donor mean, donors in an Asian-associated ancestry cluster had fewer N-insertions in productive TCRs, according to a later genetic analysis.

Library method: the immunoSEQ multiplex PCR assay. For the multiplex PCR, a mixture combining 60 forward primers for TCR Vbeta segments and 13 reverse primers for TCR Jbeta segments was used. A multiplex PCR assay on genomic DNA amplified the CDR3 region of rearranged TCR beta genes. The Illumina HiSeq System was used to sequence the amplified TCR beta libraries as 87-base-pair reads. Regarding the original processing steps: In a later analysis, around 80 million unique TCR beta chains were counted across the roughly 610 repertoires, and roughly 9.9 million of these chains were shared by at least two donors. Raw reads were error-corrected and collapsed into unique sequences with a nearest-neighbor algorithm that merged closely related sequences to remove PCR and sequencing errors. To assign V, D and J gene segments, CDR3 sequences were aligned to IMGT reference sequences. For a sequence to be retained, a match of at least six nucleotides to both a V gene segment and a J gene segment was required. A rearrangement was called productive if the CDR3 had no stop codons and remained in frame with V and J, and every other rearrangement was called non-productive. Following IMGT convention, CDR3 was defined as the stretch from the second conserved V-encoded cysteine to the conserved J-encoded phenylalanine. In an earlier analysis of approximately 590 of the donors, sequences lacking an unambiguous match to a single V gene segment were excluded. An earlier analysis of roughly 590 of the donors called V segments functional above 56.7% productive rearrangements and segregating when the between-donor standard deviation exceeded 5%. A statistical classification framework was developed to diagnose cytomegalovirus status using the catalog of TCR beta chain sequences. V and J gene assignment, in a later analysis, came from comparing TCR nucleotide sequences with IMGT/GENE-DB human TR gene sequences. In a later analysis, CDR3 sequences and most-parsimonious VDJ recombination scenarios were assigned using the TCRdist pipeline. In a later analysis, each TCR beta chain was defined by its CDR3 amino acid sequence together with its V-gene family, and reads without a unique V-gene family were excluded. To address suspected cross-contamination and a sequencing artifact, a later analysis removed approximately 590 highly shared, low-generation-probability nucleotide sequences. In a later analysis, a clonal expansion index was calculated for each public chain from normalized within-repertoire ranks of inferred template counts. In a later analysis, generation probabilities were computed with a VDJ recombination model fitted to out-of-frame rearrangements, and the resulting probabilities were checked against IGoR. Hypergeometric tests were used in a later analysis to score TCR-TCR, TCR-HLA and TCR-CMV co-occurrence, with a repertoire-size bias correction applied to the TCR pairs. False discovery rates were estimated in a later analysis by permuting HLA or CMV assignments 20 times. In a later analysis, co-occurring TCRs were grouped using DBSCAN, and TCRdist sequence similarity was added for clustering within HLA-allele-positive subsets. For co-occurrence clustering, repertoires with fewer than 30,000 or more than 120,000 public chains were excluded, along with five repertoires with anomalous nucleotide sharing. Held by TCRdb, this immuneACCESS table contains in-frame sequences only and omits some clones. Under half of the omission traces to an unresolved V gene where checked; the cause of the rest is unknown. V, J and clone size reflect that table, while D and trimming were determined from the DNA. The sample includes 90,000 to 140,000 clones, with approximately 72% observed a single time. Less than 2.5% of the sample comes from the top ten.

This clone was counted between two and nine times. The antigen it binds to is not known. No base quality values were provided; no much bigger clone lies one nucleotide off. This TCR derives from a man younger than 40 in good health and CMV-seronegative. Sequenced sample: PBMCs.

The DNA is TGTGCCAGCAGTTTGTCGGACAGAAGCGGATATGGCTACACCTTC. It specifies CASSLSDRSGYGYTF. Recombination linked TRBV28 to TRBJ1-2; tentative D gene TRBD1, with 6 bases matching. From the cysteine through the phenylalanine, the CDR3 covers 15 amino acids. The CDR3 DNA has 45 bases and is translated from base 1. V loses 3 bases of germline sequence and J loses 5 bases, and the interval between the two ends is 16 bases. From the germline V gene, CDR1 is MDHEN and CDR2 is SYDVKM.